Listed below are T cell receptor beta chains from one sample, sequenced in a study of identical twins. One entry per CDR3 protein results from TCRdb running MiXCR on the 5' RACE reads. The table lists about 520,000 distinct CDR3 sequences, 20% to 25% of them singletons. The sample was also linked to a second study, of T cells expressing NK-cell markers.

Sequences were obtained from CD4+ T cells sorted from blood. These receptors came from a woman aged 18-35 years in good health. CDR3s include the opening cysteine and the closing phenylalanine or tryptophan. Clone size is given for some rows only: seen once, a few or many times, or a class if the clone is expanded.

V,size,J,CDR3
TRBV6-5,.,TRBJ1-2,CASSYWDRGYGYTF
TRBV10-2,few,TRBJ1-5,CASSPGTRGPQHF
TRBV5-1,many,TRBJ2-5,CASSPDRRETQYF
TRBV7-2,few,TRBJ2-1,CASSARQGWSYNEQFF
TRBV6-1,few,TRBJ2-5,CASNRTVQETQYF
TRBV20-1,.,TRBJ2-1,CTSLRSATYNEQFF
TRBV12-3/TRBV12-4,few,TRBJ2-1,CASSLMGGWWNEQFF
TRBV5-1,.,TRBJ2-3,CASSLEEDTQYF
TRBV20-1,.,TRBJ1-2,CSASEGGGNYGYTF
TRBV19,few,TRBJ2-5,CASRRWGASETQYF
TRBV10-3,few,TRBJ2-5,CAISEGGNSQETQYF
TRBV9,.,TRBJ2-5,CASSVGAGGRRETQYF
TRBV5-1,.,TRBJ2-7,CASSLTAVRSYEQYF
TRBV3-1,few,TRBJ2-7,CASSQMGFGYEQYF
TRBV4-3,.,TRBJ2-7,CASSQERDHYEQYF
TRBV10-3,.,TRBJ2-7,CAISELGQGSSYEQYF
TRBV18,.,TRBJ1-1,CASSPPNTEAFF
TRBV7-3,many,TRBJ2-1,CASSLRDNEQFF
TRBV5-1,few,TRBJ2-6,CASSRQGATGANVLTF
TRBV29-1,.,TRBJ2-7,CSVDSSGRAREQYF
TRBV7-2,.,TRBJ1-1,CASSLRRLNTEAFF
TRBV18,.,TRBJ2-5,CASSGTIQETQYF
TRBV24-1,many,TRBJ2-1,CATSDLALGEQFF
TRBV4-2,many,TRBJ2-2,CASSQEAGGANTGELFF
TRBV15,many,TRBJ2-1,CATSRDLAGAKYNEQFF
TRBV6-6,.,TRBJ2-7,CASSYSIGYEQYF
TRBV13,many,TRBJ2-1,CASSGTSGVYNEQFF
TRBV5-1,few,TRBJ1-1,CASSLAYILPSPNTEAFF
TRBV20-1,few,TRBJ2-3,CSALRLVGSDTQYF
TRBV5-1,few,TRBJ1-6,CASSGTRDSPLHF
TRBV10-1,few,TRBJ2-3,CASSEIRAVRGTDTQYF
TRBV6-5,.,TRBJ1-2,CASREVGHGYTF
TRBV29-1,few,TRBJ1-2,CSVVSGFNYGYTF
TRBV20-1,few,TRBJ2-7,CSATGQPSYEQYF
TRBV20-1,few,TRBJ2-4,CSAKSGTAKNIQYF
TRBV6-6,many,TRBJ1-5,CASTKDSNQPQHF
TRBV20-1,few,TRBJ2-3,CSARAGGNTDTQYF
TRBV12-3/TRBV12-4,many,TRBJ2-7,CASSLRGGGSYEQYF
TRBV10-3,.,TRBJ1-1,CAISPHGGARNTEAFF
TRBV7-8,.,TRBJ1-1,CASSARGGQGKGTEAFF
TRBV30,.,TRBJ2-1,CAWGRGNNEQFF
TRBV10-3,.,TRBJ2-7,CAIRETDEQYF
TRBV18,few,TRBJ1-1,CASSPSQGRSTEAFF
TRBV4-1,.,TRBJ2-5,CASSRLGRQETQYF
TRBV5-6,few,TRBJ2-7,CASSRLAGLQYF
TRBV6-7,few,TRBJ2-5,CASIRETQYF
TRBV4-3,few,TRBJ2-6,CASSQSPLRTSTSGANVLTF
TRBV20-1,.,TRBJ2-7,CSAKIDRAYEQYF
TRBV12-3/TRBV12-4,.,TRBJ2-7,CASSLDTNSYEQYF
TRBV7-9,.,TRBJ2-1,CASSQLGSWFNEQFF
TRBV9,.,TRBJ2-2,CASSVGVAGELFF
TRBV12-3/TRBV12-4,.,TRBJ2-7,CASSLRSTRGQTYEQYF
TRBV9,few,TRBJ2-3,CASSALIKRERIDTQYF
TRBV7-8,few,TRBJ2-3,CASSPRGGADTQYF
TRBV20-1,.,TRBJ2-1,CSAPKAGYEQFF
TRBV5-1,.,TRBJ2-2,CASSPLGPPGELFF
TRBV20-1,few,TRBJ2-4,CSASVAGANIQYF
TRBV27,.,TRBJ2-7,CASSSLTKGTYEQYF
TRBV7-2,.,TRBJ1-1,CASSYRETEAFF